This T cell receptor (beta chain) was documented in a study of shared clonotypes between healthy human individuals. The table came from immunoSEQ multiplex PCR; TCRdb's copy has only in-frame clones and leaves some out. Here the sample spans hundreds of thousands of clones, about three quarters being singletons. As regards this clone: Its specificity is unknown.

Study-wide results and limits: Sequencing depth was expected to affect clonotype sharing among donors. In contrast to clonotypes shared by all four donors, non-shared clonotypes had lower generation probabilities.

CD4+ cell separation produced CD45RA+ naive and CD45RA-negative memory subsets. The J segment lost 2 bases and the V segment lost 6 bases, leaving 5 bases of the junction unmatched. Germline V CDR1 and CDR2: LNHDA, SQIVND (reference sequence). The CDR3 spans 15 residues. The V call is TRBV19, the J call TRBJ2-5; 11 nucleotides align to TRBD2. The sequenced material came from memory CD4+ T cells sorted from blood. Subset indicated: CD45RA-negative fraction. This receptor was taken from a woman aged 25 to 45 in good health. CDR3: CASSSLAGVQETQYF. In DNA form, the CDR3 reads TGTGCCAGTAGCTCACTAGCGGGAGTTCAAGAGACCCAGTACTTC.